Presented here are 11 T cell receptor beta chains from one specimen sequenced in a study of CXCR3-negative and CXCR3-positive naive CD8 T cells. Through 5' RACE with UMI labels, the TRB cDNA libraries were prepared. For each CDR3 protein, TCRdb gives one entry from its re-call of the 5' RACE reads, without DNA. The data show more than 65,000 distinct CDR3 sequences, and the top ten clones hold about 1.5%. The sample was naive CXCR3- CD8+ T cells from blood. Stated subset: CD45RO-CCR7+CD27+CD95- naive CD8+ T cells lacking CXCR3 (TNR3-). The receptors were gathered from a human donor in good health. Some clones in this sample may be carry-over from other donors' samples.

V usage is TRBV14 and J usage is TRBJ2-3; TCRdb lists TRBD1, though no DNA is available to test this call. CDR3 length equals 16 residues. Germline CDR1 and CDR2: SGHDN and FVKESK. CDR3 region: CASSQDNGRGADTQYF.

V usage is TRBV13 and J usage is TRBJ2-5; lacking DNA, the TRBD1 call made by TCRdb goes unchecked. The CDR3 is 13 residues long. Germline V gene data show CDR1 as PRHDT and CDR2 as FYEKMQ (reference sequence). The CDR3 is CASSWDREETQYF.

The rearrangement joins TRBV5-1 to TRBJ2-2; absent DNA, TCRdb's TRBD1 call cannot be checked. Looked up from germline, CDR1 is SGHRS and CDR2 is YFSETQ. This CDR3 contains 14 residues. Here the CDR3 reads CASKQDPSTGELFF.

CDR3 residues: CASSLRTMEQYF. This rearrangement joins TRBV28 to TRBJ2-7. The CDR3 has 12 amino acids. Germline V gene sequence: CDR1 MDHEN, CDR2 SYDVKM.

The chain links TRBV7-9 to TRBJ1-1; TCRdb returns TRBD1, unconfirmable since there is no DNA. The CDR3 spans 15 residues. CDR1 SEHNR and CDR2 FQNEAQ come from the germline V gene (reference sequence). CDR3 loop: CASSSPTGLNTEAFF.

The chain combines TRBV27 with TRBJ1-1. CDR3 length: 15 residues. CDR1 and CDR2 from the germline V gene are MNHEY and SMNVEV (reference sequence). The CDR3 sequence: CASSLSILWNTEAFF.

The chain recombines TRBV28 with TRBJ2-5; TCRdb proposes TRBD1, but this gene call is untestable without DNA. The CDR3 covers 16 residues. Germline V gene lookup returns CDR1 MDHEN and CDR2 SYDVKM. CDR3 sequence: CASSITGTGDGETQYF.

The CDR3 protein is CASSVGTEPSYEQYF. The rearrangement links TRBV7-2 to TRBJ2-7; absent DNA, TCRdb's TRBD1 call cannot be checked. The CDR3 covers 15 residues. Germline V gene lookup returns CDR1 SGHTA and CDR2 FQGNSA.

CDR3 sequence reads: CSARIGNQPQHF. The chain uses TRBV20-1 and TRBJ1-5. The germline V gene has CDR1 DFQATT and CDR2 SNEGSKA (reference sequence). The CDR3 runs to 12 residues.

The chain carries TRBV21-1 and TRBJ2-7; without DNA, the TCRdb call of TRBD1 cannot be checked. TRBV21-1 is a pseudogene locus. CDR3 length: 15 residues. The CDR3 loop reads CASSKAGVDIYEQYF.

The V gene is TRBV21-1, the J gene TRBJ2-1; the D gene TCRdb calls, TRBD1, cannot be checked with no DNA. TRBV21-1 is given as a pseudogene. This CDR3 region has 12 residues. CDR3 sequence reads: CASSSRGNEQFF.